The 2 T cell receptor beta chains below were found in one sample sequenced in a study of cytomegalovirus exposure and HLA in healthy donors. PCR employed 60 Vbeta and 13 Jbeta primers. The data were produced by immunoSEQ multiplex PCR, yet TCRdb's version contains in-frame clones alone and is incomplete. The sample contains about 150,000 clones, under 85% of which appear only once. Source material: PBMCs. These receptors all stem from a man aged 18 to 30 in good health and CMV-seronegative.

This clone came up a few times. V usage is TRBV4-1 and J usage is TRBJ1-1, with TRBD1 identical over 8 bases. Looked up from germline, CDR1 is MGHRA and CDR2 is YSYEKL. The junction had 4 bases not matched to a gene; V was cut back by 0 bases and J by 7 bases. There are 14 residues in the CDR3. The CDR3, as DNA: TGCGCCAGCAGCCAAGACAGGGGGCGATTTGAAGCTTTCTTT. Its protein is CASSQDRGRFEAFF.

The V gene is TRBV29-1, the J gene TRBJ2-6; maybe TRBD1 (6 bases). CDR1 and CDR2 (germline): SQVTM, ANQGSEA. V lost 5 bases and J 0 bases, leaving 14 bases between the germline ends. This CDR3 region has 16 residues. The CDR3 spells CSVQRDTNSGANVLTF. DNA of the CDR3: TGCAGCGTTCAACGGGACACAAACTCTGGGGCCAACGTCCTGACTTTC.